This T cell receptor beta chain was captured by sequencing in a study of cytomegalovirus exposure and HLA in healthy donors (dated by TCRdb to the late 2010s). Context from the whole study: An earlier analysis of roughly 500 of the donors reported 276 Gb of sequence data and 117 million unique TCR beta sequences obtained from around 170 million T cells. Using immunosequencing, the study profiled T cell repertoires from around 670 subjects and related those repertoires to cytomegalovirus serostatus. Rather than using new phenotypic data, the later analysis identified candidate immune exposures from TCR beta sequences and from how often those sequences occurred across donors. A later genetic analysis took genome-wide SNP genotypes for about 55% of the roughly 670 donors and used that subset as a discovery cohort. In an earlier analysis of a few hundred of the donors, high-throughput TCR beta sequencing was used to judge whether each TCR beta V gene segment behaved as functional or pseudogenic. Alongside the repertoire data, information on donor age, sex, ethnicity and CMV serostatus was compiled. To predict cytomegalovirus infection status, the study brought together high-throughput TCR immunosequencing, statistical association of individual TCRs with disease status, and machine learning. In addition to the first cohort of several hundred subjects, a separate validation cohort of 120 different subjects was used. The study was designed to test whether signatures of past pathogen exposure could be identified by cataloging public T cell receptors. Every discovery cohort repertoire had been produced on one sequencing platform. An early release covering just under 650 HLA-typed donors comprised approximately 300 gigabases of sequencing data and tens of millions of unique TCR sequences. A later analysis re-examined previously published TCR beta repertoires from roughly 650 donors and added high-resolution HLA genotyping to investigate patterns of TCR occurrence. Of the roughly 410 genotyped donors, 65% to 90% were placed in the genetic ancestry cluster associated with self-reported Caucasian donors. Typing coverage differed by locus: A, B, C, DRB1 and DQB1 were typed in roughly 629-640 donors, DQA1 in about 500, DPA1 in some 600, and DPB1 in around 440. A handful of DR-DQ haplotypes were handled as single units for association and clustering because linkage in the cohort was strong. On average, around 240,000 unique TCR beta nucleotide sequences were sequenced per donor among a few hundred genotyped donors of the cohort, with about 17% of those sequences being non-productive. HLA typing covered class I and class II loci at four-digit resolution. On the study overall, not on this receptor specifically: The presence/absence analyses assumed that sequencing depth was roughly uniform across donors, and that assumption may not be true. Only TCR beta chains were sequenced in this cohort, and the absence of alpha or paired-chain data limited detectable features. In a later analysis, most CMV-associated TCR beta chains were found to appear HLA-restricted, with HLA associations seemingly driven largely by CMV exposure. According to a later analysis, TCR association rates differed among HLA loci, with DRB1 alleles showing the most associated TCRs and HLA-C alleles showing the fewest. In an earlier analysis of around 600 of the donors, most TCR beta V segments were observed in productive rearrangements about 87% or about 30% of the time, broadly matching IMGT annotations. Linkage disequilibrium might explain the correlated functional status among segregating V segments, but an unknown experimental factor could not be excluded. The only immune exposure information available for the cohort was CMV serostatus. Cytomegalovirus status was reported to be diagnosed by the classifier with high specificity and sensitivity in both the original and validation cohorts. In a later genetic analysis, fewer N-insertions in productive TCRs were reported among donors in an Asian-associated ancestry cluster than the approximately 710-donor mean. The authors suggested that the approach could potentially be extended to other disease states and immunological phenotypes. At a false discovery rate of 0.05, a later analysis linked some 18,000 TCR beta sequences to specific HLA alleles. A group of highly shared sequence variants was considered likely to be a technical artifact of the sequencing pipeline. Because HLA typing was missing for some donors at each locus, association tests included only the typed subset. When HLA alleles, especially DR and DQ, strongly co-occurred, TCR associations were difficult to assign to individual alleles. In vitro tests confirmed that a few of the cytomegalovirus-associated TCR beta chains recognize cytomegalovirus antigens. In a later genetic analysis, a missense DCLRE1C variant was associated with V-gene and J-gene trimming of TCR beta chains, and the association was replicated in an independent cohort. A total of 164 TCR beta chains were listed by the study as associated with cytomegalovirus. Seventeen rarely observed V segments, including chromosome 9 orphons, were excluded from the earlier analysis of 550 to 700 of the donors because counts were too low. A later analysis found that HLA-associated TCR beta chains were more clonally expanded and had lower generation probabilities than equally common non-associated chains. A further reported finding was that TCR beta sequences accurately predicted the HLA-A and HLA-B alleles for most subjects in the first cohort. Most TCR sequences were observed very rarely across donors, whereas some public TCRs were present in many individuals. A later analysis reported that several top co-occurrence clusters appeared linked to parvovirus B19, influenza, CMV and Epstein-Barr virus. The 87-base-pair reads could not distinguish some IMGT-functional V segments, including TRBV6-2 and TRBV6-3, so those segments were excluded.

This clone was seen a handful of times. Its antigen specificity is not known. Nothing much larger sits one base from this clone, and base qualities are not available. The library was produced with the immunoSEQ multiplex PCR assay. For the multiplex PCR, a mixture combining 60 forward primers for TCR Vbeta segments and 13 reverse primers for TCR Jbeta segments was used. Amplification of the CDR3 region of rearranged TCR beta genes was performed with a multiplex PCR assay on genomic DNA. The amplified TCR beta libraries were sequenced on the Illumina HiSeq System as 87-base-pair reads. From the authors' description of their analysis: A later analysis counted 75 million to 100 million unique TCR beta chains across the 550 to 800 repertoires, and some 11 million of these chains were shared by at least two donors. A nearest-neighbor algorithm error-corrected the raw reads and collapsed the reads into unique sequences, merging closely related sequences to remove PCR and sequencing errors. V, D and J gene segments were assigned by aligning CDR3 sequences to IMGT reference sequences. For a sequence to be retained, at least a six-nucleotide match to both a V gene segment and a J gene segment was required. A rearrangement was called productive if the CDR3 had no stop codons and remained in frame with V and J, and every other rearrangement was called non-productive. CDR3 was defined by IMGT convention, running from the second conserved V-encoded cysteine to the conserved J-encoded phenylalanine. In an earlier analysis of more than 550 of the donors, sequences lacking an unambiguous match to a single V gene segment were excluded. In an earlier analysis of some 590 of the donors, a V segment was called functional when productive rearrangements were above 56.7%, and segregating when the standard deviation between donors exceeded 5%. A statistical classification framework was built for diagnosing cytomegalovirus status from the catalog of TCR beta chain sequences. In a later analysis, V and J genes were assigned by comparing TCR nucleotide sequences against IMGT/GENE-DB human TR gene sequences. Using the TCRdist pipeline, a later analysis assigned CDR3 sequences along with most-parsimonious VDJ recombination scenarios. In a later analysis, each TCR beta chain was defined by its CDR3 amino acid sequence together with its V-gene family, and reads without a unique V-gene family were excluded. In a later analysis, 500 to 650 highly shared, low-generation-probability nucleotide sequences were removed to address suspected cross-contamination and a sequencing artifact. In a later analysis, a clonal expansion index for each public chain was calculated from normalized within-repertoire ranks of inferred template counts. Generation probabilities in a later analysis came from a VDJ recombination model fitted to out-of-frame rearrangements, and those results were checked against IGoR. In a later analysis, hypergeometric tests were used to score TCR-TCR, TCR-HLA and TCR-CMV co-occurrence, with a repertoire-size bias correction applied to TCR pairs. In a later analysis, false discovery rates were estimated by permuting HLA or CMV assignments 20 times. A later analysis grouped co-occurring TCRs with DBSCAN, adding TCRdist sequence similarity when clustering within HLA-allele-positive subsets. Co-occurrence clustering excluded repertoires with fewer than 30,000 or more than 120,000 public chains, plus five with anomalous nucleotide sharing. TCRdb retrieved this table from immuneACCESS and kept in-frame rearrangements only. Not all clones are present; in checked studies, unresolved V genes account for under half, and no reason is known for the remainder. V and J calls and clone size come straight from that table; D and trimming were deduced from the DNA. This sample comprises some 120,000 clones, about 74% of them detected only once. More than 3% of the sample is taken by the ten largest.

The cohort was made up of roughly 670 healthy bone marrow donors. At the time of sampling, all cohort members were nominally healthy, though unrecorded immune exposures were likely present. The donor tested CMV seronegative and was one of the 352 seronegative cohort members. Each donor provided a peripheral blood sample, and peripheral blood mononuclear cells were used for TCR beta sequencing. Genomic DNA was extracted from the blood cell samples with the Qiagen DNeasy Blood Extraction Kit. Trimmed from V: 1 base; trimmed from J: 0 bases; junction bases lacking a gene match: 4. Per the germline V gene, LGHNA is the CDR1 and YSLEER is the CDR2. The CDR3 holds 16 amino acids from the cysteine to the phenylalanine. Only the CDR3 part of the read is kept: 48 bases, read in frame from the first base.

This chain is built from TRBV4-3 and TRBJ2-7; TRBD1 fits 9 bases in the junction. Specimen: PBMCs. The receptor comes from a man younger than 45 in good health and CMV-seronegative. The nucleotides read TGCGCCAGCAGCCAAGGCGTGGGACAGGGCTCCTACGAGCAGTACTTC. Its product reads: CASSQGVGQGSYEQYF.